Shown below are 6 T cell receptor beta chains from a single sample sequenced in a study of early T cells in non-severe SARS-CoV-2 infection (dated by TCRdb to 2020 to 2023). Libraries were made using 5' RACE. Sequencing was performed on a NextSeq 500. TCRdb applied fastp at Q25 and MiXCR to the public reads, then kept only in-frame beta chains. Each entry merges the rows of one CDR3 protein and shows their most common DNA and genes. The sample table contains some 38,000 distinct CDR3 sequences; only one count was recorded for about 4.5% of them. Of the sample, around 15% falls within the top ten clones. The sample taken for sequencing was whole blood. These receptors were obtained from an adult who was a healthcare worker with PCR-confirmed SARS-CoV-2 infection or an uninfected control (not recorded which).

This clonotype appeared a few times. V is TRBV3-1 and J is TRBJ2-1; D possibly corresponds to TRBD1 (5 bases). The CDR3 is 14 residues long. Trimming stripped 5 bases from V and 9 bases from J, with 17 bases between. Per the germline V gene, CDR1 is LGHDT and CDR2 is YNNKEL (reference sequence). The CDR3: CASSSDSLVGEQFF. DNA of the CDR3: TGTGCCAGCAGCTCCGACAGCCTAGTCGGTGAGCAGTTCTTC.

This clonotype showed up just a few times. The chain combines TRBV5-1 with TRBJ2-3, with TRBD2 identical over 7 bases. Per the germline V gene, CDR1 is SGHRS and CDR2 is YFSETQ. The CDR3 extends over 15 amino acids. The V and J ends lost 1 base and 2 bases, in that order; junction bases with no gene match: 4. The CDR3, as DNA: TGCGCCAGCAGCTTGTTGCTAGCGGTCACAGATACGCAGTATTTT. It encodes CASSLLLAVTDTQYF.

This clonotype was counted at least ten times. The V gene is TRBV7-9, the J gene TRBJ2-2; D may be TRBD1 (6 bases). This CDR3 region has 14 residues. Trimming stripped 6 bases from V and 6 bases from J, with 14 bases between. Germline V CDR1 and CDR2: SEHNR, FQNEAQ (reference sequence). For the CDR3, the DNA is TGTGCCAGCAGTCTTTCACAGGGCTCCGGGGAGCTGTTTTTT. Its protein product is CASSLSQGSGELFF.

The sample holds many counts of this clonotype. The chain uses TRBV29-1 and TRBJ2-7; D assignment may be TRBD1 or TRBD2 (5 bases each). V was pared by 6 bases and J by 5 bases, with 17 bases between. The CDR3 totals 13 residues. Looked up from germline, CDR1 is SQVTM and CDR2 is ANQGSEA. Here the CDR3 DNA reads TGCAGCGTCGCCGGGACCAATAGGGACGAGCAGTACTTC. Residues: CSVAGTNRDEQYF.

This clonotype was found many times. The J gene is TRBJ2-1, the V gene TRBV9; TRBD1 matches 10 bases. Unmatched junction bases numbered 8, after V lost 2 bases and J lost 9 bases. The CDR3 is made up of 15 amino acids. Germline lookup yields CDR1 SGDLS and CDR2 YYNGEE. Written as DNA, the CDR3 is TGTGCCAGCAGCGTCTGGACAGGGGGTAATATTGAGCAGTTCTTC. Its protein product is CASSVWTGGNIEQFF.

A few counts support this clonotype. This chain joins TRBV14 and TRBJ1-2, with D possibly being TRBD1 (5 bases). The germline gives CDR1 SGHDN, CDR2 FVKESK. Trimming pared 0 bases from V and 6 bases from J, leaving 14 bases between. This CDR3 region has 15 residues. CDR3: CASSQDLVGADGYTF. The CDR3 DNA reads TGTGCCAGCAGCCAAGATCTGGTAGGGGCCGATGGCTACACCTTC.